This T cell receptor (beta chain) was documented in a study of shared clonotypes between healthy human individuals. Study conclusions and caveats: Four donors had around 5% of their naive CD4 clonotypes in common. Memory subsets had estimated richness that was generally smaller than that of naive subsets.

With respect to this clone: Antigen specificity is unknown.

V trimming: 4 bases; J trimming: 6 bases; junction bases outside the gene matches: 15. From germline, CDR1 is SGHRS and CDR2 YFSETQ. The CDR3 is 17 amino acids. Measured with immunoSEQ multiplex PCR; TCRdb has only the in-frame clones, and not every one. Of about 2.4 million clones listed, approximately 90% were seen once; the top ten hold 0.14%. Material: naive CD4+ T cells sorted from blood. The subset was: CD45RA+ positively selected. This TCR was recovered from a man aged 18 to 30 in good health. The chain joins TRBV5-1 to TRBJ2-2; 7 nucleotides match TRBD2. This CDR3 is CASSPRLAGIGSGELFF. The DNA of the CDR3 is TGCGCCAGCAGCCCCCGACTAGCAGGAATAGGGTCCGGGGAGCTGTTTTTT.